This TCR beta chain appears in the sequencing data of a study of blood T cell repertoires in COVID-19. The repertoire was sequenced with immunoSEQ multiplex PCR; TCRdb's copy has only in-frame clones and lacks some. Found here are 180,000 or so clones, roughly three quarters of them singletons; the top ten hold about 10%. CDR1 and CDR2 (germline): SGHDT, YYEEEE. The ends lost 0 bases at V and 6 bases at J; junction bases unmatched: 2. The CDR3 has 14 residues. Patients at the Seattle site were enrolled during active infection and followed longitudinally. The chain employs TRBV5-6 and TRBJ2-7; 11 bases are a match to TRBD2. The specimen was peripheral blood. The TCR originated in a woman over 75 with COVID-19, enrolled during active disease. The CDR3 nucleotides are TGTGCCAGCAGCTTGGGGCTAGCGGGAGGCGAGCAGTACTTC. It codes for CASSLGLAGGEQYF. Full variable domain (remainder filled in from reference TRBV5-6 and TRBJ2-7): DAGVTQSPTHLIKTRGQQVTLRCSPKSGHDTVSWYQQALGQGPQFIFQYYEEEERQRGNFPDRFSGHQFPNYSSELNVNALLLGDSALYLCASSLGLAGGEQYFGPGTRLTVT.